These T cell receptor beta chains were read from a single sample in a study of blood T cell repertoires in COVID-19. Clones were read by immunoSEQ multiplex PCR, and TCRdb kept only the in-frame ones, dropping some. The sample carries about 110,000 clones, approximately 80% recorded once. Sequenced input: peripheral blood. All receptors derive from a woman of 80 years or more with active or convalescent COVID-19. The CDR3 runs from the conserved cysteine through the conserved F or W. D genes are given only for firm matches. Clone sizes are given selectively: once, few, many, or a class where the clone is expanded.

>TRBV7-3|-|TRBJ2-1|once
CASSLTRTSQPIF
TGTGCCAGCAGCTTAACGAGAACTAGTCAACCGATCTTC
>TRBV6-6|-|TRBJ1-2|-
CASSYRTGNYGYTF
TGTGCCAGCAGTTACCGTACAGGGAACTATGGCTACACCTTC
>TRBV5-4|-|TRBJ1-1|-
CASSSSAQARTEAFF
TGTGCCAGCAGCTCATCTGCACAGGCCAGAACTGAAGCTTTCTTT
>TRBV27|-|TRBJ1-6|-
CASSLSLTGAYNSPLHF
TGTGCCAGCAGTTTGTCCCTGACAGGAGCCTATAATTCACCCCTCCACTTT
>TRBV27|TRBD1|TRBJ2-1|-
CASSWTGGAYGEQFF
TGTGCCAGCAGTTGGACAGGGGGCGCGTATGGTGAGCAGTTCTTC
>TRBV5-8|TRBD1|TRBJ1-2|-
CASSTLDRGYGYTF
TGTGCCAGCAGCACCCTGGACAGGGGCTATGGCTACACCTTC
>TRBV29-1|-|TRBJ2-1|-
CSVELSSYNEQFF
TGCAGCGTTGAACTATCCTCCTACAATGAGCAGTTCTTC
>TRBV5-1|TRBD1|TRBJ1-1|-
CASSRTTGGEGEAFF
TGCGCCAGCAGCCGGACGACAGGGGGTGAGGGTGAAGCTTTCTTT
>TRBV5-1|TRBD1|TRBJ1-2|-
CASSPPTGQRESGYTF
TGCGCCAGCAGCCCCCCGACAGGGCAGAGGGAGAGTGGCTACACCTTC
>TRBV2|TRBD2|TRBJ2-1|-
CASSDGGLAGSYNEQFF
TGTGCCAGCAGTGATGGAGGACTAGCGGGATCTTACAATGAGCAGTTCTTC
>TRBV5-4|-|TRBJ2-1|-
CASSKGGAPGDEQFF
TGTGCCAGCAGCAAAGGGGGGGCGCCGGGGGATGAGCAGTTCTTC
>TRBV28|-|TRBJ1-4|-
CASSPGSVPGEKLFF
TGTGCCAGCAGCCCTGGGTCAGTGCCCGGGGAAAAACTGTTTTTT
>TRBV5-1|TRBD1|TRBJ2-5|once
CASSRQGRGETQYF
TGCGCCAGCAGTCGACAGGGACGAGGTGAGACCCAGTACTTC
>TRBV3-1/TRBV3-2|-|TRBJ2-7|-
CASSPRQTETYEQYF
TGTGCCAGCAGCCCCAGACAGACAGAGACCTACGAGCAGTACTTC
>TRBV27|TRBD2|TRBJ2-2|-
CASSLQGIWTSGTNTGELFF
TGTGCCAGCAGTTTACAGGGAATCTGGACTAGCGGGACGAACACCGGGGAGCTGTTTTTT
>TRBV3-1/TRBV3-2|TRBD2|TRBJ2-5|-
CASSQVSSGSETQYF
TGTGCCAGCAGCCAAGTATCTAGCGGGAGTGAGACCCAGTACTTC
>TRBV7-9|-|TRBJ1-1|-
CASSPRDWPMNTEAFF
TGTGCCAGCAGCCCCAGGGACTGGCCCATGAACACTGAAGCTTTCTTT
>TRBV14|-|TRBJ2-6|-
CASSQEPRMSGANVLTF
TGTGCCAGCAGCCAAGAACCCAGGATGTCTGGGGCCAACGTCCTGACTTTC
>TRBV27|TRBD1|TRBJ1-4|-
CASRPDRGANEKLFF
TGTGCCAGCAGACCGGACAGGGGAGCTAATGAAAAACTGTTTTTT
>TRBV21-1|-|TRBJ2-3|-
CASSWTSGINTDTQYF
TGTGCCAGCAGTTGGACTAGCGGGATTAACACAGATACGCAGTATTTT
>TRBV6-1|-|TRBJ2-7|-
CASSDSGTPFEQYF
TGTGCCAGCAGTGATAGCGGCACTCCTTTTGAGCAGTACTTC
>TRBV28|-|TRBJ2-5|-
CASTRFGKETQYF
TGTGCCAGCACCCGATTCGGGAAGGAGACCCAGTACTTC
>TRBV28|-|TRBJ2-7|once
CASSLPVGQYSYEQYF
TGTGCCAGCAGTTTACCAGTAGGACAGTACTCCTACGAGCAGTACTTC
>TRBV9|TRBD1|TRBJ1-6|-
CASSYRGDNSPLHF
TGTGCCAGCAGCTACAGGGGGGACAATTCACCCCTCCACTTT
>TRBV14|-|TRBJ1-2|-
CASSQGGIWKNTF
TGTGCCAGCAGCCAAGGCGGGATCTGGAAGAACACCTTC
>TRBV6-5|-|TRBJ2-5|-
CASSYGQGLEETQYF
TGTGCCAGCAGTTACGGGCAGGGACTTGAAGAGACCCAGTACTTC
>TRBV6-2/TRBV6-3|-|TRBJ1-5|-
CASSSHGSQPQHF
TGTGCCAGCAGTTCCCATGGGAGTCAGCCCCAGCATTTT
>TRBV6-1|-|TRBJ1-1|-
CASSEAGGNTEAFF
TGTGCCAGCAGTGAAGCAGGAGGGAACACTGAAGCTTTCTTT
>TRBV27|TRBD2|TRBJ2-5|-
CASAPGLAVQETQYF
TGTGCCAGCGCTCCGGGACTAGCGGTCCAAGAGACCCAGTACTTC
>TRBV2|-|TRBJ2-2|few
CASSVGTWNTGELFF
TGTGCCAGCAGTGTCGGGACTTGGAACACCGGGGAGCTGTTTTTT
>TRBV7-2|TRBD1|TRBJ2-5|few
CASTRTGMSAQYF
TGTGCCAGCACACGGACAGGGATGTCGGCCCAGTACTTC
>TRBV4-2|TRBD1|TRBJ1-2|once
CASSRAGGQGGYTF
TGTGCCAGCAGCCGCGCTGGGGGACAGGGGGGCTACACCTTC
>TRBV19|TRBD2|TRBJ2-5|-
CASSILQTTSATRFYF
TGTGCCAGTAGTATCTTGCAGACGACTAGCGCAACCCGATTCTACTTC
>TRBV11-1|-|TRBJ2-5|-
CASSFDTGTFQYF
TGTGCCAGCAGCTTCGATACCGGGACTTTCCAGTACTTC
>TRBV7-9|-|TRBJ1-2|few
CASSLEQGGYGYTF
TGTGCCAGCAGCTTAGAACAGGGAGGGTATGGCTACACCTTC
>TRBV10-3|TRBD1|TRBJ1-1|few
CASSGTGTTEAFF
TGTGCCTCCTCCGGGACAGGGACTACTGAAGCTTTCTTT
>TRBV28|TRBD1|TRBJ1-2|once
CASSVPGQGGNGYTF
TGTGCCAGCTCCGTCCCCGGGCAGGGGGGTAATGGCTACACCTTC
>TRBV20-1|TRBD2|TRBJ2-7|-
CSASRPGLAEFYEQYF
TGCAGTGCTAGTCGACCGGGACTAGCGGAGTTCTACGAGCAGTACTTC
>TRBV4-1|-|TRBJ2-1|once
CASSQEWGRPYNEQFF
TGCGCCAGCAGCCAAGAATGGGGGAGGCCTTACAATGAGCAGTTCTTC
>TRBV5-5|TRBD1|TRBJ2-1|once
CASGTGGGGLEQFF
TGTGCCAGCGGGACAGGGGGCGGAGGGTTGGAGCAGTTCTTC
>TRBV5-1|-|TRBJ1-4|many
CASSLAGNEKLFF
TGCGCCAGCAGCTTGGCAGGAAATGAAAAACTGTTTTTT
>TRBV4-2|TRBD2|TRBJ2-1|-
CASSQEGMAGGLYNEQFF
TGTGCCAGCAGCCAAGAGGGTATGGCGGGAGGCCTCTACAATGAGCAGTTCTTC
>TRBV9|-|TRBJ1-1|-
CASSVEARASTEAFF
TGTGCCAGCAGCGTAGAGGCCAGGGCGAGTACTGAAGCTTTCTTT
>TRBV21-1|-|TRBJ2-7|-
CASSSPGTSGNSYHEQYF
TGTGCCAGCAGCTCCCCCGGGACTAGCGGGAATTCCTATCACGAGCAGTACTTC
>TRBV7-2|-|TRBJ2-5|-
CASSFAGASQETQYF
TGTGCCAGCAGCTTTGCTGGGGCGTCCCAAGAGACCCAGTACTTC
>TRBV5-1|-|TRBJ2-6|-
CASSLVQASGANVLTF
TGCGCCAGCAGCTTGGTCCAGGCCTCTGGGGCCAACGTCCTGACTTTC
>TRBV2|-|TRBJ1-2|few
CASRKTVGPYGYTF
TGTGCCAGCAGAAAAACAGTGGGGCCTTATGGCTACACCTTC
>TRBV2|-|TRBJ1-6|-
CASSEIGGGNSPLHF
TGTGCCAGCAGTGAAATTGGGGGGGGCAATTCACCCCTCCACTTT
>TRBV2|-|TRBJ1-5|-
CASSETGRNQPQHF
TGTGCCAGCAGTGAAACAGGAAGAAATCAGCCCCAGCATTTT
>TRBV29-1|-|TRBJ2-3|-
CSARRDTTDTQYF
TGCAGCGCCCGTCGGGACACCACAGATACGCAGTATTTT
>TRBV9|-|TRBJ2-5|-
CASRPSQTQYF
TGTGCCAGCAGACCTAGTCAGACCCAGTACTTC
>TRBV2|TRBD2|TRBJ2-7|-
CASIRTSGVTYEQYF
TGTGCCAGCATTAGGACTAGCGGGGTCACCTACGAGCAGTACTTC
>TRBV6-5|-|TRBJ1-6|few
CASRSQGNNSPLHF
TGTGCCAGCAGGTCCCAGGGAAATAATTCACCCCTCCACTTT
>TRBV6-5|-|TRBJ1-3|once
CASSYPERAWGNTIYF
TGTGCCAGCAGTTACCCCGAGAGGGCCTGGGGAAACACCATATATTTT